This T cell receptor (beta chain) was obtained from a study of control samples from healthy donors and cancer patients. Per the germline V gene, CDR1 is MNHNY and CDR2 is SVGAGI (reference sequence). Trimming at V came to 5 bases and at J to 3 bases, leaving 9 bases not matched to a gene. CDR3 length: 15 amino acids. This clone has only one observation. Data came from immunoSEQ multiplex PCR; TCRdb stores just in-frame clones and leaves some out. The sample holds around 180,000 clones; approximately 91% are singletons and the top ten take around 2.2%. J is TRBJ1-2 and V is TRBV6-6; the match to TRBD1 covers 7 bases. Sequencing was done on a sample of blood. The TCR comes from a woman in her thirties or forties in good health. The CDR3 region is CASSTEQGRDYGYTF. CDR3 nucleotide sequence: TGTGCCAGCAGTACCGAACAGGGGCGAGACTATGGCTACACCTTC.